Following are 6 T cell receptor beta chains from one sample sequenced in a study of CD8 T cells in ankylosing spondylitis. Study-level results: Blood of patients with ankylosing spondylitis appeared to be characterized by a TCR beta motif of eight highly homologous variants.

For these TCRs, the target antigens are not known. TCRdb re-analysed the 5' RACE reads in MiXCR, keeping a single row per CDR3 protein. The sample records some 800,000 distinct CDR3 sequences, 12% being singletons. Sequencing used blood, either unsorted or a sorted T cell fraction (not recorded which). These receptors were collected from a male donor with ankylosing spondylitis.

This clonotype was observed a few times. The gene calls are TRBV5-1 and TRBJ2-3; unclear D gene. CDR3 length: 15 residues. The V and J ends lost 4 bases and 0 bases respectively, with 12 bases between them. Germline CDR1 reads SGHRS; CDR2 reads YFSETQ. The CDR3 bases are TGCGCCAGCAGCATGACCGGGCATAGCACAGATACGCAGTATTTT. As protein: CASSMTGHSTDTQYF.

The CDR3 sequence is CSASGPMATEAFF. The CDR3 DNA reads TGCAGTGCTTCGGGACCAATGGCCACTGAAGCTTTCTTT. The V call is TRBV20-1, the J call TRBJ1-1; a weak D match, TRBD1 (5 bases). CDR3 length: 13 residues. With 5 bases removed from V and 4 bases from J, the gap between germline ends came to 14 bases. From germline, CDR1 is DFQATT and CDR2 SNEGSKA (reference sequence).

This clonotype was seen more than once but under ten times. J is TRBJ1-1 and V is TRBV20-1; D is perhaps TRBD1 (5 bases). V was cut by 6 bases and J by 3 bases, with 14 bases left in between. The CDR3 extends over 13 amino acids. The germline CDR1 and CDR2 sequences are DFQATT and SNEGSKA (reference sequence). The DNA of the CDR3 is TGCAGTGCGGATCAGGGTTGGGACACTGAAGCTTTCTTT. This translates into CSADQGWDTEAFF.

Many counts were recorded for this clonotype. J is TRBJ2-4 and V is TRBV6-1, with 10 positions matching TRBD1. V shed 6 bases and J 3 bases; nucleotides not matched to a gene: 14. Germline values: CDR1 MNHNS, CDR2 SASEGT. The CDR3 has 18 residues. The CDR3 DNA reads TGTGCCAGCAGCCGAGTGGCGGGACAGGGGTTAGTCAAAAACATTCAGTACTTC. Translated, it gives CASSRVAGQGLVKNIQYF.

V is TRBV11-2 and J is TRBJ2-5; D not resolved. The CDR3 has 15 amino acids. V lost 0 bases to trimming and J lost 5 bases, with 13 bases between them. Germline CDR1 and CDR2: SGHAT and FQNNGV. The CDR3 reads CASSLDLGGRETQYF. The CDR3 DNA reads as TGTGCCAGCAGCTTAGATCTGGGCGGTAGGGAGACCCAGTACTTC.

J is TRBJ1-5 and V is TRBV7-2; TRBD1 matches at 9 bases. The CDR3 runs to 17 residues. CDR1 is SGHTA, CDR2 FQGNSA, per germline. Trimming took 0 bases from V and 0 from J; bases not matched to a gene: 3. The CDR3 coding sequence is TGTGCCAGCAGCTTAGCCTGGGACAGGGTTAGCAATCAGCCCCAGCATTTT. It yields the protein CASSLAWDRVSNQPQHF.